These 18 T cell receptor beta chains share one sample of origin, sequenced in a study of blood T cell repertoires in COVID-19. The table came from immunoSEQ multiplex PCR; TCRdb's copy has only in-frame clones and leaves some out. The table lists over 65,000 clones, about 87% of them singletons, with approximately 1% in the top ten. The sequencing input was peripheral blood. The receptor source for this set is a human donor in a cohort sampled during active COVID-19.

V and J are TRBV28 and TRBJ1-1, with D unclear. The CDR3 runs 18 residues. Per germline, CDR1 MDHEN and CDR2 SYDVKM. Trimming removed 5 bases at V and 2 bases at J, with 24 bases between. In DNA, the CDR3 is TGTGCCAGCAGTCCGGGGTTTTGGCCGGCCCCCTCTAACACTGAAGCTTTCTTT. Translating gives CASSPGFWPAPSNTEAFF. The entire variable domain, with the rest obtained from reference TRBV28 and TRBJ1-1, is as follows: DVKVTQSSRYLVKRTGEKVFLECVQDMDHENMFWYRQDPGLGLRLIYFSYDVKMKEKGDIPEGYSVSREKKERFSLILESASTNQTSMYLCASSPGFWPAPSNTEAFFGQGTRLTVV.

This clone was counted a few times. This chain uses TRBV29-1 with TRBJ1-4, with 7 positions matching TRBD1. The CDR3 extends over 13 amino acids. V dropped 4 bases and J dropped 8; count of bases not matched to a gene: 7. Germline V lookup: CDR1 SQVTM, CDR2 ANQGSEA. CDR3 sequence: CSVAGQVNEKLFF. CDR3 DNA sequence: TGCAGCGTTGCAGGACAGGTGAACGAAAAACTGTTTTTT.

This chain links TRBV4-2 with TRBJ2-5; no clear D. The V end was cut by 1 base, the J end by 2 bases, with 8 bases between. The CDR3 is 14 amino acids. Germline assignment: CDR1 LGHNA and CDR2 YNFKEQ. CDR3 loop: CASSQGAQQETQYF. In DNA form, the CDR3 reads TGTGCCAGCAGCCAAGGGGCCCAACAAGAGACCCAGTACTTC.

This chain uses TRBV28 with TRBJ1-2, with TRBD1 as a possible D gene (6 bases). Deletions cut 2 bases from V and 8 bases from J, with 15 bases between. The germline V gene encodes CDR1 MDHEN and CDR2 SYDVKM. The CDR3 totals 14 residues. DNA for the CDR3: TGTGCCAGCAGTTTACAGGGGCCCCAGGCCGGCTACACCTTC. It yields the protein CASSLQGPQAGYTF.

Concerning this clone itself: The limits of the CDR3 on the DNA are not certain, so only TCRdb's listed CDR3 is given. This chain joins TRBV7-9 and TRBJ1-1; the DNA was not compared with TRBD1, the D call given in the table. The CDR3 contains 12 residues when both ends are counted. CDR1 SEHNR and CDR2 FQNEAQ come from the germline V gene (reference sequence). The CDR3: CASSVGQGNSFF.

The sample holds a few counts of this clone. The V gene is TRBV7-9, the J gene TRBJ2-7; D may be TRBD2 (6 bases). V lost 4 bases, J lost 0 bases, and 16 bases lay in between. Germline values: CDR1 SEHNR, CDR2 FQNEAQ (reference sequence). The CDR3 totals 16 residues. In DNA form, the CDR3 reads TGTGCCAGCAGCTCGCTTGGGGGGAGGAGCTCCTACGAGCAGTACTTC. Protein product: CASSSLGGRSSYEQYF.

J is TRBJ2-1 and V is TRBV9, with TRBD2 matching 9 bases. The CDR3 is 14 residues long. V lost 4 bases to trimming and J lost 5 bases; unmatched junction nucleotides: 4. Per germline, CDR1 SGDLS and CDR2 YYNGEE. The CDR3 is CASSSVAGDNEQFF. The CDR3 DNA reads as TGTGCCAGCAGCAGCGTAGCGGGAGACAATGAGCAGTTCTTC.

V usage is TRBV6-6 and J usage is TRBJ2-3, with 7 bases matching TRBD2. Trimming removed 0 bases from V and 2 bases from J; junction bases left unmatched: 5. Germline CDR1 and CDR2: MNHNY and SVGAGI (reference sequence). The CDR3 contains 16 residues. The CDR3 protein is CASSYSGAGLTDTQYF. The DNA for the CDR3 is TGTGCCAGCAGTTACTCGGGAGCGGGACTCACAGATACGCAGTATTTT.

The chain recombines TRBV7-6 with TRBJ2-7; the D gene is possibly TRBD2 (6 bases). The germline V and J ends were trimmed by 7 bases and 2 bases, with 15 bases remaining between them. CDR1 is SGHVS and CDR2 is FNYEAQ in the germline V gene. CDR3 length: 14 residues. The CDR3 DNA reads TGTGCCAGCACCCCGTTTAGCGGCACCTACGAGCAGTACTTC. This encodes CASTPFSGTYEQYF.

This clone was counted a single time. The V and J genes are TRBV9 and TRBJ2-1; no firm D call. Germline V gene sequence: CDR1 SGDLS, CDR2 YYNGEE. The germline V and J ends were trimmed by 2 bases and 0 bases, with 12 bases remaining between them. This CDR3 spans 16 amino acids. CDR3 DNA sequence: TGTGCCAGCAGCGTTCGTGGTGTCAGCTCCTACAATGAGCAGTTCTTC. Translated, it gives CASSVRGVSSYNEQFF.

The DNA for the CDR3 is TGTGCCAGCAGCCAACGCACAGGGGGCGGGGATACGCAGTATTTT. Translated: CASSQRTGGGDTQYF. The chain employs TRBV3-1 (or the pseudogene TRBV3-2) and TRBJ2-3; TRBD1 matches 9 bases. The CDR3 has 15 amino acids. In germline, CDR1 is LGHDT, CDR2 YNNKEL (reference sequence). V was clipped by 2 bases and J by 6 bases; unmatched bases: 6.

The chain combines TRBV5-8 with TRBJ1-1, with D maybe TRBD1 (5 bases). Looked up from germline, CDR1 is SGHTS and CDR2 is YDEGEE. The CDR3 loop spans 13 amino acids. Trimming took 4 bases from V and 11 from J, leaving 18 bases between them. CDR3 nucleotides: TGTGCCAGCAGCCTCGACAGACTCTCCGTCGCTTTCTTT. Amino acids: CASSLDRLSVAFF.

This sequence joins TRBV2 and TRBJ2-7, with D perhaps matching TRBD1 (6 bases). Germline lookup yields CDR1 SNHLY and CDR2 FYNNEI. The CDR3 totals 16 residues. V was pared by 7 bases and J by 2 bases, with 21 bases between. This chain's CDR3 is CASIQREGDGAYEQYF. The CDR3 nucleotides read TGTGCCAGCATCCAGCGAGAGGGGGATGGGGCCTACGAGCAGTACTTC.

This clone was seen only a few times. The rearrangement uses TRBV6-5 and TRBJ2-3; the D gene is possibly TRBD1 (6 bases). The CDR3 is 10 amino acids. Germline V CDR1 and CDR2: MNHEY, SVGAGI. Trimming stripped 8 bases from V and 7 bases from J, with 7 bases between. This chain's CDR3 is CASQGNTQYF. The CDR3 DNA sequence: TGTGCCAGCCAGGGGAATACGCAGTATTTT.

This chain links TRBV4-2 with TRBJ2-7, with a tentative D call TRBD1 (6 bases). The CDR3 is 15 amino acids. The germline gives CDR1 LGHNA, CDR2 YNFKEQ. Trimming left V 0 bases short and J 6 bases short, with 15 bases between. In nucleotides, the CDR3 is TGTGCCAGCAGCCAAGATACCTCCTTAGGGGGCGAGCAGTACTTC. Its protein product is CASSQDTSLGGEQYF.

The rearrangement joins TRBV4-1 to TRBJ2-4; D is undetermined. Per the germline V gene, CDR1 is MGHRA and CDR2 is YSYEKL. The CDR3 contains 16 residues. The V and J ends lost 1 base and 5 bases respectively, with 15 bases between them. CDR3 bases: TGCGCCAGCAGCCAAGGGTCCGGAGACGGCGAAAACATTCAGTACTTC. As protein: CASSQGSGDGENIQYF.

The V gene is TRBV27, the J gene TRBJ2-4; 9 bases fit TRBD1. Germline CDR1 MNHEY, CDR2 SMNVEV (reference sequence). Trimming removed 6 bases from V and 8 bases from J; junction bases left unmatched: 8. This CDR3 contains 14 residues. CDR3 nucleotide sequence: TGTGCCAGCAGCCGGACAGGGGAGGGGGACATTCAGTACTTC. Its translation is CASSRTGEGDIQYF.

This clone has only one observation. CDR3 coding DNA: TGTGCCAGCAGTGGGAGCAGGGCCCAAGAGACCCAGTACTTC. Translation gives CASSGSRAQETQYF. The chain carries TRBV2 and TRBJ2-5; maybe TRBD1 (5 bases). The germline V and J ends were trimmed by 4 bases and 1 base, with 10 bases remaining between them. The CDR3 contains 14 residues. From germline, CDR1 is SNHLY and CDR2 FYNNEI.